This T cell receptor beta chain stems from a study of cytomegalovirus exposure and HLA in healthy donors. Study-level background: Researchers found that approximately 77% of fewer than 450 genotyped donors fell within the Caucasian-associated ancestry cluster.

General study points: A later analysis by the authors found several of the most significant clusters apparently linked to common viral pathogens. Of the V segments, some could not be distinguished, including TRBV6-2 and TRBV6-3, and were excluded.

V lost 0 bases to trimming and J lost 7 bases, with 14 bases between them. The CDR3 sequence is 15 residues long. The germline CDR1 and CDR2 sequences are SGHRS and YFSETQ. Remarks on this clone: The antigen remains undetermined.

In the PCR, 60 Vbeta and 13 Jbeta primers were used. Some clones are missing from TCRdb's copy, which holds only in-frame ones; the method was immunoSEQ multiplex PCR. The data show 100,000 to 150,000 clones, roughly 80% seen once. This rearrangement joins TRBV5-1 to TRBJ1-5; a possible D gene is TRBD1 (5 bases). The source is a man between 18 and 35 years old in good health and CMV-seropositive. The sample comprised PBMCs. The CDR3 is CASSLEAGSGQPQHF. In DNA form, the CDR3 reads TGCGCCAGCAGCTTGGAAGCAGGGTCCGGGCAGCCCCAGCATTTT.